This T cell receptor beta chain was retrieved from a study of cytotoxic CD8 clonotypes in ibrutinib-treated CLL. In the study overall: Response specimens were obtained following a median treatment duration of around 12 months, with a range of 6 to 36.

Trimming shortened V by 2 bases and J by 13 bases, and 12 bases separated the two germline ends. The germline V gene encodes CDR1 SGHRS and CDR2 YFSETQ. The CDR3 has 11 residues. The study, taken as a whole, reports: Progressing patients had sampling times that differed from those of sustained-remission patients. Baseline clonality, higher than in age-matched healthy donors, tracked circulating CD8+ T-cell counts.

In the case of this clone: Its antigen is not known.

TCRdb's table, derived via immunoSEQ multiplex PCR, lists solely in-frame clones and lacks some. The sample yields approximately 100,000 clones, 70% to 80% seen once. Source: PBMCs, taken after 12 months of ibrutinib treatment. The sequence derives from a human donor with chronic lymphocytic leukemia. The chain has TRBV5-1 and TRBJ1-2, with D unclear. This chain's CDR3 is CASSFDTALTF. In DNA form, the CDR3 reads TGCGCCAGCAGCTTTGACACGGCCCTCACCTTC.